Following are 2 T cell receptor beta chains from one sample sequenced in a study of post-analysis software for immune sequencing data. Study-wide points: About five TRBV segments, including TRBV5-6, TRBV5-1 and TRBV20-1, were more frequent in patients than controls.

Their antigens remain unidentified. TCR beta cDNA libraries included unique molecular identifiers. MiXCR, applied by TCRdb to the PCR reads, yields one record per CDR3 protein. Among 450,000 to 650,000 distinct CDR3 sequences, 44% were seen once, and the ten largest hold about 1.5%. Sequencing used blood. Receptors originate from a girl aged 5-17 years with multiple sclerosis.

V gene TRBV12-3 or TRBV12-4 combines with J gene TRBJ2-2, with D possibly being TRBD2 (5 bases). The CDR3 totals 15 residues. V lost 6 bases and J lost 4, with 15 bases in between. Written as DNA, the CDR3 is TGTGCCAGCAGCCTCAGGTTAGGGAGCACCGGGGAGCTGTTTTTT. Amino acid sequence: CASSLRLGSTGELFF.

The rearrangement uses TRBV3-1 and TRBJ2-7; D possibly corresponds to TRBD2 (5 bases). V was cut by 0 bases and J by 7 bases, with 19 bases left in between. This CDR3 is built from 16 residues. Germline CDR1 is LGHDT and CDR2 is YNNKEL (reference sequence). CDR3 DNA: TGTGCCAGCAGCCAAGATCGTCAAGCACGGGGATGGGAGCAGTACTTC. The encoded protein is CASSQDRQARGWEQYF.